The 11 T cell receptor beta chains reported below all come from one sample, sequenced in a study of cytomegalovirus exposure and HLA in healthy donors. A multiplex PCR was run with 60 Vbeta primers and 13 Jbeta primers. Data came from immunoSEQ multiplex PCR; TCRdb stores just in-frame clones and leaves some out. Here the sample spans 160,000 or so clones, roughly 79% being singletons. Sequencing was performed on PBMCs. The receptors stem from a man in his forties in good health and CMV-seronegative.

J is TRBJ2-2 and V is TRBV19; TRBD2 is a possible D gene (5 bases). This CDR3 spans 14 amino acids. The V end lost 5 bases, the J end lost 0 bases, and 7 bases lay between the germline ends. CDR1 and CDR2 (germline): LNHDA, SQIVND (reference sequence). This chain's CDR3 is CASSDGANTGELFF. The CDR3, as DNA: TGTGCCAGTAGTGACGGGGCGAACACCGGGGAGCTGTTTTTT.

The chain employs TRBV5-6 and TRBJ2-7, with 11 bases aligning to TRBD2. Trimming cost V 5 bases and J 2 bases; bases outside gene matches: 3. CDR3 length equals 14 residues. Germline CDR1 is SGHDT and CDR2 is YYEEEE. In DNA, the CDR3 is TGTGCCAGCAGGCTAGCGGGAGGCCCCTACGAGCAGTACGTC. It codes for CASRLAGGPYEQYV.

This clone was found once. This chain uses TRBV5-1 with TRBJ2-1; D gene unclear. Trimming removed 0 bases at V and 8 bases at J, with 18 bases between. Germline V gives CDR1 SGHRS, CDR2 YFSETQ. CDR3 length equals 16 residues. This CDR3 reads CASSLVPGSLLDEQFF. The CDR3, as DNA: TGCGCCAGCAGCTTGGTCCCGGGTAGTCTTCTGGATGAGCAGTTCTTC. Together with reference TRBV5-1 and TRBJ2-1, the CDR3 gives the full variable domain: KAGVTQTPRYLIKTRGQQVTLSCSPISGHRSVSWYQQTPGQGLQFLFEYFSETQRNKGNFPGRFSGRQFSNSRSEMNVSTLELGDSALYLCASSLVPGSLLDEQFFGPGTRLTVL.

This chain connects TRBV4-2 to TRBJ2-7; no firm D call. Germline V CDR1 and CDR2: LGHNA, YNFKEQ. The CDR3 is made up of 14 amino acids. The V gene lost 0 bases and the J gene lost 5 bases, with 11 bases spanning the gap. The CDR3 region has the DNA TGTGCCAGCAGCCAAGATACACAGCCCCACGAGCAGTACTTC. It codes for CASSQDTQPHEQYF.

Regarding this clone: Other DNA sequences in the same sample also yield this CDR3. V usage is TRBV27 and J usage is TRBJ2-7; 11 nucleotides line up with TRBD1. The CDR3 has 15 residues. V lost 6 bases, J lost 1 base, and 5 bases stayed unmatched. Germline V lookup: CDR1 MNHEY, CDR2 SMNVEV (reference sequence). CDR3 residues: CASSRGTGGSYEQYF. CDR3 sequence (DNA): TGTGCCAGCAGCAGGGGGACAGGGGGATCCTACGAGCAGTACTTC.

The V and J genes are TRBV7-6 and TRBJ1-2; 11 positions agree with TRBD1. The junction had 7 bases not matched to a gene; V was cut back by 5 bases and J by 8 bases. Germline V gene data show CDR1 as SGHVS and CDR2 as FNYEAQ. The length of the CDR3 is 14 residues. This CDR3 reads CASSPRTGGGGYTF. In nucleotides, the CDR3 is TGTGCCAGCAGCCCCCGGACAGGGGGCGGGGGCTACACCTTC.

The V and J genes are TRBV18 and TRBJ2-1; TRBD2 matches at 8 bases. CDR3 length: 16 residues. J was trimmed by 9 bases and V by 3 bases; bases with no gene match: 13. CDR1 and CDR2 from the germline V gene are KGHSH and LQKENI. CDR3 region: CASSPTASGGPREQFF. DNA of the CDR3: TGTGCCAGCTCACCCACCGCGTCGGGGGGGCCCCGTGAGCAGTTCTTC.

V usage is TRBV19 and J usage is TRBJ1-1; 8 nucleotides line up with TRBD1. The germline V gene encodes CDR1 LNHDA and CDR2 SQIVND (reference sequence). Losses at the gene ends were 7 bases for V and 0 bases for J; bases not matched to a gene: 10. CDR3 size: 16 residues. CDR3 protein: CASKRQGWGMNTEAFF. CDR3 DNA sequence: TGTGCCAGTAAAAGACAGGGGTGGGGAATGAACACTGAAGCTTTCTTT.

The DNA of the CDR3 is TGTGCCAGCAGCTGGGGGCCTGGAAACACCATATATTTT. Translating it yields CASSWGPGNTIYF. This chain uses TRBV11-2 with TRBJ1-3; D is possibly TRBD1 (6 bases). Germline V gene data show CDR1 as SGHAT and CDR2 as FQNNGV. V lost 4 bases, J lost 2 bases, and 6 bases lay in between. There are 13 residues in the CDR3.

The chain carries TRBV5-1 and TRBJ2-1, with D possibly being TRBD1 (7 bases). This CDR3 spans 17 amino acids. Trimming removed 1 base at V and 0 bases at J, with 14 bases between. Germline loops: CDR1 SGHRS, CDR2 YFSETQ. CDR3 sequence: CASSLFPGGFSYNEQFF. The CDR3 DNA reads as TGCGCCAGCAGCTTGTTTCCAGGGGGGTTCTCCTACAATGAGCAGTTCTTC.

V gene TRBV6-5 combines with J gene TRBJ2-7; weak D call: TRBD2 (6 bases). This CDR3 spans 15 amino acids. Trimming shortened V by 6 bases and J by 5 bases, and 20 bases separated the two germline ends. CDR1 and CDR2 from the germline V gene are MNHEY and SVGAGI. The DNA of the CDR3 is TGTGCCAGCAGCCCCGGGACCCGGGGAGGTAACGAGCAGTACGTC. Protein sequence: CASSPGTRGGNEQYV.